Listed here is a single TCR beta chain. The antigen is not known. The data are from a study of regulatory T cells in long-lasting Graves disease. Study results and caveats: Patients whose Graves' disease persisted exhibited lower TCR diversity than those newly diagnosed. Persistent disease was associated with favored TRBV28 usage and with favored use of TRBJ1-2 and TRBJ2-5. Peripheral blood was the sole material, not thyroid tissue.

The time point was: newly diagnosed GD, antithyroid drugs for less than 3 months. PBMC RNA was the source of the TCR library. Roughly 8.6 milliliters of peripheral blood were drawn into EDTA tubes. The CDR3 runs to 12 residues. The germline V gene encodes CDR1 LGHDT and CDR2 YNNKEL (reference sequence). V lost 2 bases to trimming and J lost 5 bases, with 6 bases between them. CDR3 regions were amplified by Arm-PCR using iRepertoire HTBI primers to build TCR beta libraries. One entry per CDR3 protein, called by TCRdb with MiXCR from the multiplex PCR reads. The sample has hundreds of thousands of distinct CDR3 sequences, roughly a sixth seen once; the top ten hold approximately 22%.

Here the sequenced sample was peripheral blood mononuclear cells (PBMCs), taken at new diagnosis, from a patient treated with antithyroid drugs. The sequence derives from a female donor with Graves disease. The V and J genes are TRBV3-1 and TRBJ2-5, with D uncertain. In DNA, the CDR3 is TGTGCCAGCAGCCAACAAGGGGAGACCCAGTACTTC. This translates into CASSQQGETQYF.